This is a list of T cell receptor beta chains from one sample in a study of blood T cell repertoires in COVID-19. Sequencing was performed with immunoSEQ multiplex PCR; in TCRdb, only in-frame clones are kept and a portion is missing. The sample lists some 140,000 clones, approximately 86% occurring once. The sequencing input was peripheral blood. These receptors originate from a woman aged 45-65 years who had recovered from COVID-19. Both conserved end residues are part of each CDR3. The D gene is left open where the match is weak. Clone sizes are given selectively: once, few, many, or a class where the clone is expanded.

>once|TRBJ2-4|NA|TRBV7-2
TGTGCCAGCAGCTTAGAGGGGGGAGGGAAAAACATTCAGTACTTC
CASSLEGGGKNIQYF
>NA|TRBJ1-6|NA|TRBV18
TGTGCCAGCTCACAGCAGGGATCGGGTCCACCACCCCTCCACTTT
CASSQQGSGPPPLHF
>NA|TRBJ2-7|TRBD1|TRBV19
TGTGCCAGTAGTATAAGGACAGGGGTACCCTACGAGCAGTACTTC
CASSIRTGVPYEQYF
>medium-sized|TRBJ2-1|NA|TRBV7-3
TGTGCCAGCAGCTTAGGGGCAAGCTCCTACAATGAGCAGTTCTTC
CASSLGASSYNEQFF
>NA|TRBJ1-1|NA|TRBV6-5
TGTGCCAGCAGAAAAGACAGAAGGAACACTGAAGCTTTCTTT
CASRKDRRNTEAFF
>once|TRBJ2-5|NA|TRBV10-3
TGTGCCATCAGTGAGTCGGACACCTACCAAGAGACCCAGTACTTC
CAISESDTYQETQYF
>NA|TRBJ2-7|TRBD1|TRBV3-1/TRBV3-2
TGTGCCAGCAGCCACGGGACAGCCTTCTACGAGCAGTACTTC
CASSHGTAFYEQYF
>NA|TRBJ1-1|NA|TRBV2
TGTGCCAGCAGTGTGGTCAGGGTACAAGACACTGAAGCTTTCTTT
CASSVVRVQDTEAFF
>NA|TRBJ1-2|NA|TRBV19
TGTGCCAGTAGTGCCGCTTACAGGGTAAACTATGGCTACACCTTC
CASSAAYRVNYGYTF
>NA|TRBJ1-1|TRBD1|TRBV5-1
TGCGCCAGCAGCCTGCTAGGGGGCCGGAACACTGAAGCTTTCTTT
CASSLLGGRNTEAFF
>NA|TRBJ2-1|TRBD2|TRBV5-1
TGCGCCAGCAGCTTAGGCGGGAGCCGTTACAATGAGCAGTTCTTC
CASSLGGSRYNEQFF
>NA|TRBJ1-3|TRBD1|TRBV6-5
TGTGCCAGCAGACTACAGGGGTACGGAAACACCATATATTTT
CASRLQGYGNTIYF
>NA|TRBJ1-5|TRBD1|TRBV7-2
TGTGCCAGCAGCAGGGACAGACCCGATCAGCCCCAGCATTTT
CASSRDRPDQPQHF
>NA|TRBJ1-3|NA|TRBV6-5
TGTGCCAGCAGGCTCCAGGGTAAAAACACCATATATTTT
CASRLQGKNTIYF
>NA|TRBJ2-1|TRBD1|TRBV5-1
TGCGCCAGCAGCCTGGGACAGGTTTACGATGAGCAGTTCTTC
CASSLGQVYDEQFF
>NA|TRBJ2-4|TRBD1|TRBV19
TGTGCCAGTAGTATTAGGGACAGGGGGAAAAACATTCAGTACTTC
CASSIRDRGKNIQYF
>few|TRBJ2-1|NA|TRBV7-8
TGTGCCAGCAGCCGTAGCGGAAGCTCCTACAATGAGCAGTTCTTC
CASSRSGSSYNEQFF
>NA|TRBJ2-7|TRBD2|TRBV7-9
TGTGCCAGCAGCTTGCCTATAGCGGGGGGGCCGGACGAGCAGTACTTC
CASSLPIAGGPDEQYF
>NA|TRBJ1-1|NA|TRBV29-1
TGCAGCGTTGAAGAATCGGGAGGTTTTATGAACACTGAAGCTTTCTTT
CSVEESGGFMNTEAFF
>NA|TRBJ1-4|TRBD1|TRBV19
TGTGCCAGCCAACAGGGGGTCGGGGAAAAACTGTTTTTT
CASQQGVGEKLFF
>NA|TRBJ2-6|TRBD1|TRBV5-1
TGCGCCAGCAGATCCCCCCAGGGGGCTGGGGCCAACGTCCTGACTTTC
CASRSPQGAGANVLTF
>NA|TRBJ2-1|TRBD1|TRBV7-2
TGTGCCAGCAGTTATATCGGGACAGGGCTCAATGAGCAGTTCTTC
CASSYIGTGLNEQFF
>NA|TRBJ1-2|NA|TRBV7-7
TGTGCCAGCAGCCCAATAAGTGCGGGGGCAGGTGGCTACACCTTC
CASSPISAGAGGYTF
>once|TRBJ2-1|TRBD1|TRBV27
TGTGCCAGCGGACGACAGGGCCAATACAATGAGCAGTTCTTC
CASGRQGQYNEQFF
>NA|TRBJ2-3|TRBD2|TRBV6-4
TGTGCCAGCAGTCCGACTAGCGGGAACACAGATACGCAGTATTTT
CASSPTSGNTDTQYF
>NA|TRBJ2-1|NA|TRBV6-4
TGTGCCAGCAGTGAACTCGTAGCCCCTTACAATGAGCAGTTCTTC
CASSELVAPYNEQFF
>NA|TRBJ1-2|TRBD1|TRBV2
TGTGCCAGCAGCCGAGACAGGGCAAGTAACTATGGCTACACCTTC
CASSRDRASNYGYTF
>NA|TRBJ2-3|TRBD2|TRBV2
TGTGCCAGCAGTGAGAGAGCGGGGGGAGATACGCAGTATTTT
CASSERAGGDTQYF